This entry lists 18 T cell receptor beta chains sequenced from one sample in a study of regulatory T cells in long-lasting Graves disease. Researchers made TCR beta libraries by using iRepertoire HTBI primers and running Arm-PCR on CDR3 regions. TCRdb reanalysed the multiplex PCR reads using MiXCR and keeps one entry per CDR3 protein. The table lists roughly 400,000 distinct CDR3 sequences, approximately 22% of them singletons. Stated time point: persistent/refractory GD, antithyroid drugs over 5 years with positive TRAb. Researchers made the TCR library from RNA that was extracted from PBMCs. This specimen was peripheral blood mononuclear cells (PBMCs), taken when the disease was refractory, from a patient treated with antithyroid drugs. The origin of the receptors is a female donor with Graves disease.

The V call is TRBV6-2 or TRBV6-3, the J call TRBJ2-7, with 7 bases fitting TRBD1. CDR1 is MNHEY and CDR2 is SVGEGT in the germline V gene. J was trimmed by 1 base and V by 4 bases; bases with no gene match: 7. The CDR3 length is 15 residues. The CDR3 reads CASSSQGFFSYEQYF. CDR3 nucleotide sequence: TGTGCCAGCAGTTCACAGGGGTTCTTTTCCTACGAGCAGTACTTC.

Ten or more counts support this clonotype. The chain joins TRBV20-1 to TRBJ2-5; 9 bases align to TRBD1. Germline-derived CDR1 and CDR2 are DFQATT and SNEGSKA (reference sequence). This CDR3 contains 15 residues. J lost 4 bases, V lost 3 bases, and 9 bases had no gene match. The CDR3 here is CSARTTGGVLETQYF. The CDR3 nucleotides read TGCAGTGCTAGGACGACAGGGGGGGTTTTAGAGACCCAGTACTTC.

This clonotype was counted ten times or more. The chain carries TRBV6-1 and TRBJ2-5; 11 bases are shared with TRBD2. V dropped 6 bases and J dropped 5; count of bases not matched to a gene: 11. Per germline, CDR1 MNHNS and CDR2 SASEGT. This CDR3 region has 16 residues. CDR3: CASRVPTSGNWETQYF. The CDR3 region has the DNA TGTGCCAGCAGGGTACCGACTAGCGGGAATTGGGAGACCCAGTACTTC.

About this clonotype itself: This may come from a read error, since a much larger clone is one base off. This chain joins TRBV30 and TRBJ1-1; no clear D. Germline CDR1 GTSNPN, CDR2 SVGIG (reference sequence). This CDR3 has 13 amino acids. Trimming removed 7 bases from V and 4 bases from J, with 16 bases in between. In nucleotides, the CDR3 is TGTGCCTTCAAGTACCCTCTGAGCACTGAAGCTTTCTTT. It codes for CAFKYPLSTEAFF.

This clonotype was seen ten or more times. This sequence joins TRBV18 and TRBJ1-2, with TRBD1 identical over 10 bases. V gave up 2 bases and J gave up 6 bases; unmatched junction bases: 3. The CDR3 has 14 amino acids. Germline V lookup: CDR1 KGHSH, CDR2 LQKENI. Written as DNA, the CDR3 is TGTGCCAGCTCACCAGGGACAGGGGAGCATGGCTACACCTTC. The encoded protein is CASSPGTGEHGYTF.

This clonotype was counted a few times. The DNA of the CDR3 is TGTGCCAGCTCTCAAGGGGGGACTTCAACAGATACGCAGTATTTT. It specifies CASSQGGTSTDTQYF. The J gene is TRBJ2-3, the V gene TRBV12-3 or TRBV12-4, with D perhaps given as TRBD1 or TRBD2 (6 bases each). Trimming removed 8 bases from V and 3 bases from J, with 18 bases in between. The CDR3 totals 15 residues.

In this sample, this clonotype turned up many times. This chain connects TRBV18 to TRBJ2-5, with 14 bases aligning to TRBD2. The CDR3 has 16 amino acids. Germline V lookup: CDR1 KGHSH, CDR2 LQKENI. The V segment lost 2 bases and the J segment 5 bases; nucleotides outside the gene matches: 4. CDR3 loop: CASSPGLAGGFETQYF. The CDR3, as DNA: TGTGCCAGCTCACCAGGACTAGCGGGAGGTTTTGAGACCCAGTACTTC.

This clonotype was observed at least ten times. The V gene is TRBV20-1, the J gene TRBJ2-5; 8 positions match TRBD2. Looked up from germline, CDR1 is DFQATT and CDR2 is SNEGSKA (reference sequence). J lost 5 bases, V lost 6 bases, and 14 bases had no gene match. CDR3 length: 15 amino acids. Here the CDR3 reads CSAPPLAGGGETQYF. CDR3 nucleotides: TGCAGTGCGCCCCCTCTGGCGGGAGGAGGGGAGACCCAGTACTTC.

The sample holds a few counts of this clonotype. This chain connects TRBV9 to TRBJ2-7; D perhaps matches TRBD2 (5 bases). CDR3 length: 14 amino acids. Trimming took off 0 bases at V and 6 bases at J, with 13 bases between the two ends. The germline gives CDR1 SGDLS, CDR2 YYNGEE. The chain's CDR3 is CASSVAPEVGEQYF. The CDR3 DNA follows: TGTGCCAGCAGCGTAGCGCCGGAGGTTGGCGAGCAGTACTTC.

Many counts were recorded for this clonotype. Written as DNA, the CDR3 is TGCAGTGCCCCGGGACTGTGGACTCGTGGCTACACCTTC. Residues: CSAPGLWTRGYTF. This chain links TRBV20-1 with TRBJ1-2, with D perhaps TRBD1 (5 bases). Trimming pared 6 bases from V and 7 bases from J, leaving 18 bases between. CDR3 length: 13 residues. Germline V lookup: CDR1 DFQATT, CDR2 SNEGSKA (reference sequence).

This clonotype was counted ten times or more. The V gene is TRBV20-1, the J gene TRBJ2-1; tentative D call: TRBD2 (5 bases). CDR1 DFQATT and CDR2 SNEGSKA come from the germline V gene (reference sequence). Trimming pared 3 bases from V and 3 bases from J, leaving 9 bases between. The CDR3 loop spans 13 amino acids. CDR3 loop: CSASGIDYNEQFF. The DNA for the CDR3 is TGCAGTGCTAGCGGGATCGACTACAATGAGCAGTTCTTC.

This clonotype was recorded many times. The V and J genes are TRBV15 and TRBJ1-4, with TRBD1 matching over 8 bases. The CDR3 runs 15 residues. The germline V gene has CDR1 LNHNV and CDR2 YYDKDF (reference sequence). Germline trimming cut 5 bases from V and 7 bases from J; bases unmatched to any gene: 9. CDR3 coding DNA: TGTGCCACCAGCTCACAGGGGGATCCCGGTGAAAAACTGTTTTTT. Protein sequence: CATSSQGDPGEKLFF.

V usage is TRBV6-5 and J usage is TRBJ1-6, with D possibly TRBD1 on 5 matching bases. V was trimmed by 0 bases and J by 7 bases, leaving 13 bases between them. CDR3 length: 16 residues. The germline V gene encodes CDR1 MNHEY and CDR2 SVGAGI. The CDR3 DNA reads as TGTGCCAGCAGTTACTCAGGGGCCTCGGGGAATTCACCCCTCCACTTT. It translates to CASSYSGASGNSPLHF.

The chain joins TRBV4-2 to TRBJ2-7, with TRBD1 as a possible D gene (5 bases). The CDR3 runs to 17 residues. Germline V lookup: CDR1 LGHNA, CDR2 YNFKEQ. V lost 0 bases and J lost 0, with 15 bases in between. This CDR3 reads CASSQDLGQTYSYEQYF. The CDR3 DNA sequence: TGTGCCAGCAGCCAAGATTTGGGGCAGACTTACTCCTACGAGCAGTACTTC.

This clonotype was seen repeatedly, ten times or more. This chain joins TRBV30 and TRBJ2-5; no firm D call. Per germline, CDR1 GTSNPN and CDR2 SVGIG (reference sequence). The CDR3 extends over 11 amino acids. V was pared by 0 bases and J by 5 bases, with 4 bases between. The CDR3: CAWSVFETQYF. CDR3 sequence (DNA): TGTGCCTGGAGTGTATTCGAGACCCAGTACTTC.

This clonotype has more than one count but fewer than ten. The CDR3 DNA follows: TGCAGCCCCACGAAGAACACTGAAGCTTTCTTT. Residues: CSPTKNTEAFF. The genes are TRBV29-1 and TRBJ1-1; D call uncertain. The CDR3 is 11 amino acids. V lost 8 bases, J lost 1 base, and 8 bases lay in between. The germline V gene encodes CDR1 SQVTM and CDR2 ANQGSEA.

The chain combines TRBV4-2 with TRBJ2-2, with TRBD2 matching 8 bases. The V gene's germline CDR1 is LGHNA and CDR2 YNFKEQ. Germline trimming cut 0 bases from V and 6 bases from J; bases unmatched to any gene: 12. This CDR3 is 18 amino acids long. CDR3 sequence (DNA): TGTGCCAGCAGCCAAGATGTGAAGCGGGAGCGGCAGGCCGGGGAGCTGTTTTTT. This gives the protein CASSQDVKRERQAGELFF.

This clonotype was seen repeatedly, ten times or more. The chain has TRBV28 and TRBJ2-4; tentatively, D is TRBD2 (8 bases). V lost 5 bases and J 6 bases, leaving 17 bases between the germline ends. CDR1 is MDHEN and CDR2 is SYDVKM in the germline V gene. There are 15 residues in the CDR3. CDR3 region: CASSVRGAGGNIQYF. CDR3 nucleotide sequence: TGTGCCAGCAGTGTCAGGGGGGCGGGGGGAAACATTCAGTACTTC.